The 12 T cell receptor beta chains below were found in one sample sequenced in a study of cytomegalovirus exposure and HLA in healthy donors. PCR employed 60 Vbeta and 13 Jbeta primers. The protocol was immunoSEQ multiplex PCR, while the TCRdb copy is restricted to in-frame clones and leaves out a portion. Recorded for this sample: some 89,000 clones. Sequenced sample: PBMCs. Receptors were obtained from a woman aged 25 to 39 in good health and CMV-seronegative.

The chain carries TRBV7-9 and TRBJ2-1; 13 bases fit TRBD2. From germline, CDR1 is SEHNR and CDR2 FQNEAQ (reference sequence). This CDR3 comprises 18 residues. Trimming removed 5 bases from V and 2 bases from J; junction bases left unmatched: 9. The CDR3: CASSGTSGMRKTYNEQFF. DNA of the CDR3: TGTGCCAGCAGCGGGACTAGCGGGATGAGGAAGACCTACAATGAGCAGTTCTTC.

The chain has TRBV14 and TRBJ1-2, with no clear D. Trimming cost V 2 bases and J 4 bases, with 14 bases left between them. This CDR3 has 15 residues. In germline, CDR1 is SGHDN, CDR2 FVKESK. The CDR3 nucleotides are TGTGCCAGCAGCCAACGAAGTGGGCCGGTCTATGGCTACACCTTC. As protein: CASSQRSGPVYGYTF. The complete variable domain, with remaining parts taken from reference TRBV14 and TRBJ1-2, reads EAGVTQFPSHSVIEKGQTVTLRCDPISGHDNLYWYRRVMGKEIKFLLHFVKESKQDESGMPNNRFLAERTGGTYSTLKVQPAELEDSGVYFCASSQRSGPVYGYTFGSGTRLTVV.

This chain links TRBV7-2 with TRBJ2-1, with a weak D call TRBD2 (6 bases). The germline V gene encodes CDR1 SGHTA and CDR2 FQGNSA. Between the trimmed V and J ends, which lost 1 base and 8 bases, there was a span of 9 bases. The CDR3 runs 13 residues. CDR3 DNA sequence: TGTGCCAGCAGCTTAGTCGCGGGGTATGAGCAGTTCTTC. Amino acid sequence: CASSLVAGYEQFF. Full variable domain (rest looked up from reference TRBV7-2 and TRBJ2-1): GAGVSQSPSNKVTEKGKDVELRCDPISGHTALYWYRQSLGQGLEFLIYFQGNSAPDKSGLPSDRFSAERTGGSVSTLTIQRTQQEDSAVYLCASSLVAGYEQFFGPGTRLTVL.

The rearrangement joins TRBV2 to TRBJ2-3, with unresolved D. In germline, CDR1 is SNHLY, CDR2 FYNNEI. The V end lost 3 bases, the J end lost 0 bases, and 16 bases lay between the germline ends. This CDR3 region has 17 residues. CDR3 coding DNA: TGTGCCAGCAGTGACCGAGTTAGCAGCACTAGCACAGATACGCAGTATTTT. It translates to CASSDRVSSTSTDTQYF.

The gene calls are TRBV9 and TRBJ2-7, with 7 nucleotides matching TRBD1. Unmatched junction bases numbered 9, after V lost 3 bases and J lost 0 bases. Germline loops: CDR1 SGDLS, CDR2 YYNGEE. This CDR3 comprises 16 residues. The CDR3 region has the DNA TGTGCCAGCAGCGCTTCCGGGACAGAAAGCTCCTACGAGCAGTACTTC. This translates into CASSASGTESSYEQYF.

V and J are TRBV28 and TRBJ2-2, with D maybe TRBD2 (5 bases). Germline values: CDR1 MDHEN, CDR2 SYDVKM. The V gene lost 6 bases and the J gene lost 5 bases, with 19 bases spanning the gap. This CDR3 spans 16 amino acids. The chain's CDR3 is CASRFRPHRRTGELFF. The CDR3 region has the DNA TGTGCCAGCAGATTTCGGCCTCACCGGAGGACCGGGGAGCTGTTTTTT.

The chain couples TRBV9 to TRBJ2-7; a weak D match, TRBD2 (5 bases). V lost 3 bases and J 7 bases, leaving 11 bases between the germline ends. The CDR3 runs to 12 residues. Germline CDR1 SGDLS, CDR2 YYNGEE. Here the CDR3 reads CASSAGSGEQYF. The CDR3, as DNA: TGTGCCAGCAGCGCAGGATCGGGGGAGCAGTACTTC.

V is TRBV5-1 and J is TRBJ2-3, with 7 bases aligning to TRBD1. The CDR3 consists of 14 residues. Germline V gene lookup returns CDR1 SGHRS and CDR2 YFSETQ. Germline trimming cut 0 bases from V and 5 bases from J; bases unmatched to any gene: 3. The CDR3 DNA sequence: TGCGCCAGCAGCTTGGGGACAGGACGAGATACGCAGTATTTT. Translating gives CASSLGTGRDTQYF.

Written as DNA, the CDR3 is TGTGCCAGCAGCCCAAGGACTAGCGGGGGGTCCGGGACCCAGTACTTC. Translated, it gives CASSPRTSGGSGTQYF. J is TRBJ2-5 and V is TRBV7-9, with 14 nucleotides matching TRBD2. The CDR3 length is 16 residues. The V and J ends lost 5 bases and 7 bases, in that order; junction bases with no gene match: 9. CDR1 SEHNR and CDR2 FQNEAQ come from the germline V gene (reference sequence).

The genes are TRBV5-1 and TRBJ2-5, with 10 bases aligning to TRBD2. The CDR3 sequence is 15 residues long. After removal of 4 bases from V and 4 bases from J, the junction contained 7 bases not matched to a gene. The germline V gene encodes CDR1 SGHRS and CDR2 YFSETQ. CDR3 DNA sequence: TGCGCCAGCAGCATTAAAATAGCGGGAGGAGAGACCCAGTACTTC. Residues: CASSIKIAGGETQYF.

The chain recombines TRBV7-2 with TRBJ2-1, with unresolved D. This CDR3 contains 14 residues. Trimming cost V 1 base and J 4 bases, with 8 bases left between them. CDR1 and CDR2 from the germline V gene are SGHTA and FQGNSA. The CDR3 DNA is TGTGCCAGCAGCTTAGGTACACCGTACAATGAGCAGTTCTTC. Encoded protein: CASSLGTPYNEQFF.

V is TRBV11-1 and J is TRBJ2-3; 9 nucleotides agree with TRBD1. Losses at the gene ends were 5 bases for V and 3 bases for J; bases not matched to a gene: 3. Looked up from germline, CDR1 is SGHAT and CDR2 is FQDESV (reference sequence). The CDR3 contains 14 residues. In DNA form, the CDR3 reads TGTGCCAGCAGCCTCGGACAGGGGACAGATACGCAGTATTTT. It specifies CASSLGQGTDTQYF.